This is a list of T cell receptor beta chains from one sample in a study of shared clonotypes between healthy human individuals. Measured with immunoSEQ multiplex PCR; TCRdb has only the in-frame clones, and not every one. The sample consists of about 2.2 million clones, just over 90% of them appearing once. Sequencing was performed on naive CD8+ T cells from PBMCs. The receptors here all came from a man younger than 30 in good health. Some clones in this sample may be carry-over from other donors' samples. The conserved cysteine and the conserved F or W are not part of the CDR3 here. Each record gives: clone size, V gene, J gene, CDR3 protein. Rows may omit the clone size; those that give it use once, few, many or a size class.

>NA|TRBV11-2|TRBJ2-7
ASSLGPGLRLGEQY
>NA|TRBV5-1|TRBJ2-5
ASSARKGSGETQY
>NA|TRBV4-1|TRBJ1-6
ASSLSIGQGNSPLH
>NA|TRBV19|TRBJ2-7
ASSISSRGSSYEQY
>NA|TRBV5-1|TRBJ2-3
ASSLVIGEVRNPDTQY
>NA|TRBV6-5|TRBJ2-7
ASSYVKVDRHYEQY
>NA|TRBV9|TRBJ2-7
ASSLGTGSEQY
>NA|TRBV9|TRBJ2-7
ASSVGLGRGSEQY
>NA|TRBV4-1|TRBJ1-1
ASSQEAPGTEAF
>once|TRBV30|TRBJ2-1
AWSIAILGNEQF
>NA|TRBV4-1|TRBJ2-1
ASSQGVGVTYNEQF
>NA|TRBV30|TRBJ2-3
ACTMAGGPGDTQY
>NA|TRBV28|TRBJ2-7
ASSRSGSAYEQY
>NA|TRBV27|TRBJ1-1
ASSLSGTGDTEAF
>NA|TRBV7-2|TRBJ2-3
ASSFFLTWATDTQY
>NA|TRBV28|TRBJ2-7
ASSPFRDRVYEQY
>NA|TRBV15|TRBJ2-1
ATSRGQITVSEQF
>NA|TRBV28|TRBJ1-4
ASSSPKTASNEKLF
>once|TRBV27|TRBJ1-4
ASSLGRTGGKLF
>NA|TRBV5-1|TRBJ2-1
ASSPERGPYNEQF
>NA|TRBV6-1|TRBJ1-4
ASSATGIGEKLF
>NA|TRBV5-5|TRBJ2-4
ASSVTLVAGNIQY
>NA|TRBV27|TRBJ2-7
ASSEGGTGGFEQY
>NA|TRBV7-8|TRBJ2-1
ASSLGMDFINEQF
>once|TRBV2|TRBJ1-1
ASSNPLPQGDDTEAF
>NA|TRBV7-2|TRBJ2-5
ASSLETTGLVWETQY
>NA|TRBV5-4|TRBJ1-3
ASSLGDSPDGNTIY
>NA|TRBV27|TRBJ1-1
ASSSAFWEEGMNTEAF
>NA|TRBV28|TRBJ1-5
ASSQGLNQPQH
>NA|TRBV7-8|TRBJ2-5
ASLLTSGVQETQY
>NA|TRBV28|TRBJ1-2
ASSLLQGSNYGYT
>NA|TRBV7-3|TRBJ1-2
ASSSTGDYGYT
>NA|TRBV6-1|TRBJ2-5
ASSEVLRRTFQETQY
>NA|TRBV19|TRBJ1-3
ASSISRTSGNTIY
>NA|TRBV10-3|TRBJ2-3
AISDDGQGYTDTQY
>NA|TRBV28|TRBJ1-4
ASSPSGWKLF
>NA|TRBV28|TRBJ2-3
ASGEPGGATDTQY
>once|TRBV9|TRBJ1-5
ASSVAGAVQPQH
>NA|TRBV10-3|TRBJ2-3
AISESGVITDTQY
>NA|TRBV9|TRBJ2-7
ASSPTLEGEQY
>NA|TRBV11-2|TRBJ1-4
ASSFSPRDGEKLF
>NA|TRBV9|TRBJ1-1
ASSVGPDRSSEAF
>NA|TRBV9|TRBJ1-2
ASSSRQDLYGYT
>NA|TRBV5-4|TRBJ1-2
ASNNPGLSYGYT
>NA|TRBV6-1|TRBJ2-5
ASSEKGSGGAQETQY
>NA|TRBV27|TRBJ2-3
ASSDRLAVDTQY
>NA|TRBV27|TRBJ1-1
ASSSRGVNTEAF
>NA|TRBV5-1|TRBJ2-7
ASSSEGRDYEQY
>NA|TRBV9|TRBJ1-1
ASSVGQGKTEAF
>NA|TRBV27|TRBJ2-7
ASSLSVGESSYEQY
>NA|TRBV9|TRBJ2-7
ASSAGTALYEQY
>NA|TRBV28|TRBJ1-3
ASSLHFVQGGSGNTIY
>NA|TRBV27|TRBJ2-7
ASSFRAPGGEQY
>NA|TRBV19|TRBJ2-7
ASRFRADYLYEQY
>NA|TRBV27|TRBJ1-5
ASSTGTGGNQPQH
>NA|TRBV5-1|TRBJ2-5
ASSVGGVNQETQY
>NA|TRBV6-5|TRBJ2-1
ASRQISSYNEQF